This entry features one T cell receptor beta chain sequence. Germline and junction disagree at one end, which may indicate a read error. Produced via immunoSEQ multiplex PCR; TCRdb's table is partial and in-frame only. The sample has fewer than 90,000 clones, around 94% seen once. The CDR3 consists of 15 residues. Germline V gene lookup returns CDR1 SGDLS and CDR2 YYNGEE. The data were taken from a study of technical replicates of blood from several donors. Sequencing was carried out using T cells isolated from PBMCs. The J gene is TRBJ1-3, the V gene TRBV9; TRBD1 matches 9 bases. The clonotype originates from a human donor in good health. The CDR3: CASSVGQGAGNTIYF. In DNA, the CDR3 is TGTGCCAGCAGCGTGGGACAGGGTGCTGGTAACACCATATATTTT.